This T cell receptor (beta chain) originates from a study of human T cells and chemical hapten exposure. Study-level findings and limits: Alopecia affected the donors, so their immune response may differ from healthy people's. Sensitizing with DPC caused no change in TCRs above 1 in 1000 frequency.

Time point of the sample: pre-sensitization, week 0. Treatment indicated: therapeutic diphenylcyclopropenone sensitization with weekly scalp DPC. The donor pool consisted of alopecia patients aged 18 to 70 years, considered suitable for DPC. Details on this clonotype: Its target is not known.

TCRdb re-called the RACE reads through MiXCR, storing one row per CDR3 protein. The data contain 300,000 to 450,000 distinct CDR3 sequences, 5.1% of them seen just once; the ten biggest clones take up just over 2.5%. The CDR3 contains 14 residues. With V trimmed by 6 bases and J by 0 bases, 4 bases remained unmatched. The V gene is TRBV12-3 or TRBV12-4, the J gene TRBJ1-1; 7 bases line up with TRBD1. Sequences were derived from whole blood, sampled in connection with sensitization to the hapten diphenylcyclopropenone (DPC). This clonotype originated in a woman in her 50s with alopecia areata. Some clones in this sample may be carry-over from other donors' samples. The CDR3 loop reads CASSHDRVNTEAFF. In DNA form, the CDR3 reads TGTGCCAGCAGCCACGACAGGGTGAACACTGAAGCTTTCTTT.